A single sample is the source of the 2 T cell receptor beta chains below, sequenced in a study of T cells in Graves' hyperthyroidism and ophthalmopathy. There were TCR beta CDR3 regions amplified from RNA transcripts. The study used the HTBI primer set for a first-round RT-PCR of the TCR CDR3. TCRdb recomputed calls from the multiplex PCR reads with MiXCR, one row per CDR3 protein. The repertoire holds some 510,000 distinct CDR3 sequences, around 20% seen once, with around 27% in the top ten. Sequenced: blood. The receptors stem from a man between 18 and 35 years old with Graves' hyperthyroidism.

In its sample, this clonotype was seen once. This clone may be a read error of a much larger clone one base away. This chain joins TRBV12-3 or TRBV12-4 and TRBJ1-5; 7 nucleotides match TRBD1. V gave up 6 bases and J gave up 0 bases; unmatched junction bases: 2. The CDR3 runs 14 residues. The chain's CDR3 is CASRGTVSNQPQHF. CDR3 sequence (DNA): TGTGCCAGCAGGGGGACAGTTAGCAATCAGCCCCAGCATTTT.

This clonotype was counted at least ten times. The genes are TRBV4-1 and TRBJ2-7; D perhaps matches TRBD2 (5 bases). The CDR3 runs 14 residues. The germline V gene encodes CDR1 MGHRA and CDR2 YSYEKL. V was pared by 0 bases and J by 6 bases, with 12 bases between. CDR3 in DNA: TGCGCCAGCAGCCAAGACCCCGGGATTGGCGAGCAGTACTTC. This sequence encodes CASSQDPGIGEQYF.